Below, 19 T cell receptor beta chains from the same sample are listed, as sequenced in a study of shared clonotypes between healthy human individuals. Clones were read by immunoSEQ multiplex PCR, and TCRdb kept only the in-frame ones, dropping some. The repertoire includes 850,000 to 1,100,000 clones, roughly 77% of them detected once, and roughly 0.82% sits in the top ten. The sample taken for sequencing was memory CD4+ T cells from PBMCs. Subset here: CD45RA-negative fraction. The receptors come from a man between 18 and 29 years old in good health. Some clones in this sample may be carry-over from other donors' samples.

The rearrangement joins TRBV28 to TRBJ2-2; 8 bases map to TRBD1. With 4 bases clipped from V and 5 bases from J, the junction kept 0 bases outside the gene matches. The CDR3 has 13 residues. Per germline, CDR1 MDHEN and CDR2 SYDVKM. The chain's CDR3 is CASSWTGTGELFF. In DNA form, the CDR3 reads TGTGCCAGCAGTTGGACAGGGACCGGGGAGCTGTTTTTT.

V and J are TRBV7-6 and TRBJ2-3, with 10 positions matching TRBD1. Germline CDR1 and CDR2: SGHVS and FNYEAQ. The CDR3 has 18 residues. V dropped 5 bases and J dropped 2; count of bases not matched to a gene: 13. The CDR3 loop is CASSGTGTGVRDTDTQYF. The CDR3 bases are TGTGCCAGCAGCGGTACTGGGACAGGGGTTAGAGACACAGATACGCAGTATTTT. Based on the CDR3 plus reference TRBV7-6 and TRBJ2-3, the full variable domain is GAGVSQSPRYKVTKRGQDVALRCDPISGHVSLYWYRQALGQGPEFLTYFNYEAQQDKSGLPNDRFSAERPEGSISTLTIQRTEQRDSAMYRCASSGTGTGVRDTDTQYFGPGTRLTVL.

The chain couples TRBV10-3 to TRBJ2-5; the D gene could be TRBD1 or TRBD2 (6 bases each). The CDR3 spans 13 residues. Looked up from germline, CDR1 is ENHRY and CDR2 is SYGVKD. With 6 bases removed from V and 5 bases from J, the gap between germline ends came to 13 bases. CDR3 coding DNA: TGTGCCATCAGAGGGGGGCATGAGGAGACCCAGTACTTC. This codes for CAIRGGHEETQYF.

V usage is TRBV11-2 and J usage is TRBJ1-2; the D gene is possibly TRBD1 (5 bases). Trimming took off 5 bases at V and 2 bases at J, with 15 bases between the two ends. Looked up from germline, CDR1 is SGHAT and CDR2 is FQNNGV. The CDR3 sequence is 15 residues long. CDR3 DNA: TGTGCCAGCAGCCGAGGACACGAACTAAACTATGGCTACACCTTC. This translates into CASSRGHELNYGYTF.

This chain links TRBV4-1 with TRBJ1-2; perhaps TRBD1 as D (6 bases). Germline V lookup: CDR1 MGHRA, CDR2 YSYEKL. The V and J ends lost 0 bases and 8 bases respectively, with 16 bases between them. The CDR3 sequence is 15 residues long. CDR3 nucleotide sequence: TGCGCCAGCAGCCAAGATTCGAACAGGGTTGACGGCTACACCTTC. This codes for CASSQDSNRVDGYTF.

Worth noting for this clone: The identical CDR3 is also encoded by other nucleotide sequences in the sample. The chain has TRBV6-5 and TRBJ2-7; 10 bases fit TRBD1. The trim removed 2 bases at V and 3 bases at J, leaving 4 bases unmatched. The CDR3 has 15 residues. Germline assignment: CDR1 MNHEY and CDR2 SVGAGI. The CDR3 coding sequence is TGTGCCAGCAGTTACAGGGACAGGGGCCACTACGAGCAGTACTTC. Translated: CASSYRDRGHYEQYF.

Only one count was recorded for this clone. This chain's CDR3 is CASSQGLGSGNTIYF. As DNA, the CDR3 is TGCGCCAGCAGCCAAGGGCTAGGCTCTGGAAACACCATATATTTT. The chain employs TRBV4-3 and TRBJ1-3, with D unclear. The CDR3 has 15 amino acids. Germline V CDR1 and CDR2: LGHNA, YSLEER. Trimming shortened V by 1 base and J by 0 bases, and 7 bases separated the two germline ends.

The J gene is TRBJ2-7, the V gene TRBV18; 11 bases fit TRBD2. CDR1 and CDR2 from the germline V gene are KGHSH and LQKENI. The CDR3 runs 15 residues. Trimming took 4 bases from V and 7 from J; bases not matched to a gene: 9. The DNA of the CDR3 is TGTGCCAGCTCACTGTCTAGCGGGAGGTCGTGGGAGCAGTACTTC. Protein: CASSLSSGRSWEQYF.

The J gene is TRBJ2-1, the V gene TRBV11-1; 7 bases line up with TRBD2. CDR1 is SGHAT and CDR2 is FQDESV in the germline V gene (reference sequence). The CDR3 covers 15 residues. V lost 6 bases, J lost 5 bases, and 10 bases stayed unmatched. As DNA, the CDR3 is TGTGCCAGCAGTTTTATTTCGGGGAGGGACAATGAGCAGTTCTTC. Translated: CASSFISGRDNEQFF.

In its sample, this clone was seen once. The J gene is TRBJ2-1, the V gene TRBV30; perhaps TRBD2 as D (5 bases). V lost 3 bases to trimming and J lost 10 bases, with 16 bases between them. The CDR3 has 13 amino acids. Germline CDR1 reads GTSNPN; CDR2 reads SVGIG (reference sequence). The CDR3 sequence is CAWRDSPQTEQFF. CDR3 nucleotide sequence: TGTGCCTGGAGGGACTCGCCACAGACAGAGCAGTTCTTC. Supplemented by reference TRBV30 and TRBJ2-1, the full variable domain reads SQTIHQWPATLVQPVGSPLSLECTVEGTSNPNLYWYRQAAGRGLQLLFYSVGIGQISSEVPQNLSASRPQDRQFILSSKKLLLSDSGFYLCAWRDSPQTEQFFGPGTRLTVL.

This clone was counted between two and nine times. A read error is likely here: a far larger clone is one base away. Other DNA variants within this sample encode the same CDR3. This chain links TRBV6-1 with TRBJ2-6; D not certain. V lost 2 bases, J lost 0 bases, and 8 bases lay in between. Per germline, CDR1 MNHNS and CDR2 SASEGT. CDR3 length: 16 residues. The CDR3 DNA reads as TGTGCCAGCAGTGAATTAGACTTCTCTGGGGCCAACGTCCTGACTTTC. Its protein is CASSELDFSGANVLTF.

J is TRBJ1-4 and V is TRBV19; D ambiguous. This CDR3 spans 12 amino acids. The germline gives CDR1 LNHDA, CDR2 SQIVND (reference sequence). V was pared by 3 bases and J by 11 bases, with 10 bases between. The CDR3 sequence: CASSISTGKLFF. The CDR3 DNA reads TGTGCCAGTAGTATCTCAACTGGGAAACTGTTTTTT.

This chain links TRBV30 with TRBJ2-1; 9 bases line up with TRBD1. Trimming cost V 2 bases and J 9 bases; bases outside gene matches: 17. Germline V gene sequence: CDR1 GTSNPN, CDR2 SVGIG (reference sequence). This CDR3 contains 17 residues. The CDR3 region is CAWSSPGTGLGGGEQFF. CDR3 DNA: TGTGCCTGGAGTTCCCCCGGGACAGGGTTGGGCGGGGGTGAGCAGTTCTTC. The variable domain in full, completed from reference TRBV30 and TRBJ2-1, reads SQTIHQWPATLVQPVGSPLSLECTVEGTSNPNLYWYRQAAGRGLQLLFYSVGIGQISSEVPQNLSASRPQDRQFILSSKKLLLSDSGFYLCAWSSPGTGLGGGEQFFGPGTRLTVL.

V gene TRBV5-1 combines with J gene TRBJ1-2; TRBD1 matches at 9 bases. The CDR3 contains 14 residues. Germline V gene data show CDR1 as SGHRS and CDR2 as YFSETQ. The V gene end was trimmed by 3 bases and the J gene end by 5 bases; junction bases not matched to a gene: 5. The CDR3 reads CASSSQGAGYGYTF. Here the CDR3 DNA reads TGCGCCAGCAGCTCACAGGGGGCGGGGTATGGCTACACCTTC.

This clone was detected a few times. This chain connects TRBV6-1 to TRBJ2-7, with D unresolved. This CDR3 spans 12 amino acids. CDR1 and CDR2 from the germline V gene are MNHNS and SASEGT. V was shortened by 0 bases and J by 10 bases, with 10 bases between the two germline ends. The CDR3 protein is CASSEALHRQYF. The CDR3 nucleotides read TGTGCCAGCAGTGAAGCGCTGCACAGACAGTACTTC.

The V gene is TRBV2, the J gene TRBJ1-4; 7 bases map to TRBD1. Unmatched junction bases numbered 5, after V lost 4 bases and J lost 3 bases. CDR3 length: 15 residues. Germline V lookup: CDR1 SNHLY, CDR2 FYNNEI. Here the CDR3 DNA reads TGTGCCAGCAGTGGGAACAGGGGCTCTAATGAAAAACTGTTTTTT. This sequence encodes CASSGNRGSNEKLFF.

The CDR3 sequence: CASRWTSGSVSGELFF. The CDR3 coding sequence is TGCGCCAGCCGGTGGACTAGCGGGAGTGTTTCCGGGGAGCTGTTTTTT. This chain uses TRBV5-1 with TRBJ2-2, with TRBD2 matching 13 bases. The germline gives CDR1 SGHRS, CDR2 YFSETQ. V shed 7 bases and J 6 bases; nucleotides not matched to a gene: 9. CDR3 length: 16 residues. Looking up the rest from reference TRBV5-1 and TRBJ2-2 gives the full variable domain: KAGVTQTPRYLIKTRGQQVTLSCSPISGHRSVSWYQQTPGQGLQFLFEYFSETQRNKGNFPGRFSGRQFSNSRSEMNVSTLELGDSALYLCASRWTSGSVSGELFFGEGSRLTVL.

This clone was detected once. CDR3 protein: CASSGEGGTPLHF. The CDR3 DNA reads as TGTGCCAGCAGTGGGGAGGGAGGGACACCCCTCCACTTT. The J gene is TRBJ1-6, the V gene TRBV25-1, with D uncertain. Trimming shortened V by 4 bases and J by 11 bases, and 12 bases separated the two germline ends. CDR1 and CDR2 (germline): MGHDK, SYGVNS. The CDR3 has 13 residues. Looking up the rest from reference TRBV25-1 and TRBJ1-6 gives the full variable domain: EADIYQTPRYLVIGTGKKITLECSQTMGHDKMYWYQQDPGMELHLIHYSYGVNSTEKGDLSSESTVSRIRTEHFPLTLESARPSHTSQYLCASSGEGGTPLHFGNGTRLTVT.

The chain carries TRBV11-2 and TRBJ2-7; perhaps TRBD1 as D (6 bases). CDR1 and CDR2 (germline): SGHAT, FQNNGV. The CDR3 contains 13 residues. V dropped 6 bases and J dropped 1 base, with 10 bases sitting between them. The CDR3 sequence is CASSYGQSYEQYF. The CDR3 nucleotides read TGTGCCAGCAGTTATGGACAGTCCTACGAGCAGTACTTC.